This T cell receptor beta chain was sequenced during a study of blood T cell repertoires in COVID-19. Study-level information: PBMCs, B-cell-depleted T cells, or T cells were the source of the cDNA or gDNA that made up the material.

Some clones are missing from TCRdb's copy, which holds only in-frame ones; the method was immunoSEQ multiplex PCR. Of over 250,000 clones listed, 88% are singletons. The CDR3 runs to 17 residues. Germline CDR1 and CDR2: SGHTS and YDEGEE. V trimming: 4 bases; J trimming: 3 bases; junction bases outside the gene matches: 13. Those enrolled, adults aged roughly 18 to 100 years, came from about two dozen US areas. Before being deemed recovered, Cohort 3 donors had two negative PCRs, clearance, or symptom resolution. The chain combines TRBV5-8 with TRBJ1-1, with TRBD1 matching over 9 bases. The specimen was PBMCs or T cells enriched from blood (not recorded which). The source of this sequence is a woman aged 45-59 years who had recovered from COVID-19. The CDR3 bases are TGTGCCAGCAGCCCTGGTGTGGGGACAGGGAGGGACACTGAAGCTTTCTTT. This sequence encodes CASSPGVGTGRDTEAFF.